A single sample gave rise to the 10 T cell receptor beta chains below, sequenced in a study of T cell responses to AZD1222 COVID-19 vaccine. Here immunoSEQ multiplex PCR was the method, and the copy in TCRdb shows in-frame clones only, minus some. This repertoire shows approximately 26,000 clones, 88% found once; its top ten account for 2.5% to 3%. The sample consisted of peripheral blood, taken 28 days after the second AZD1222 dose. The receptors originated from an adult who received the AZD1222 COVID-19 vaccine.

This sequence joins TRBV2 and TRBJ1-6; 8 bases are a match to TRBD1. The CDR3 is made up of 15 amino acids. Germline loops: CDR1 SNHLY, CDR2 FYNNEI. After removal of 6 bases from V and 9 bases from J, the junction contained 10 bases not matched to a gene. DNA of the CDR3: TGTGCCAGCAGAGATACACAGGGGGAATCTTCACCCCTCCACTTT. It specifies CASRDTQGESSPLHF.

The chain carries TRBV6-2 or TRBV6-3 and TRBJ1-5; TRBD1 might be the D (5 bases). Germline loops: CDR1 MNHEY, CDR2 SVGEGT. V lost 6 bases to trimming and J lost 2 bases, with 11 bases between them. The CDR3 is 14 amino acids. The CDR3 loop reads CASSWRGGNQPQHF. Here the CDR3 DNA reads TGTGCCAGCAGCTGGAGGGGCGGCAATCAGCCCCAGCATTTT.

This clone was seen once. This chain uses TRBV18 with TRBJ1-2; D remains unclear. In germline, CDR1 is KGHSH, CDR2 LQKENI. The germline V and J ends were trimmed by 2 bases and 8 bases, with 18 bases remaining between them. The CDR3 extends over 15 amino acids. The CDR3 reads CASSPELVKSGGYTF. CDR3 nucleotides: TGTGCCAGCTCACCAGAATTGGTCAAATCGGGAGGCTACACCTTC.

The J gene is TRBJ1-1, the V gene TRBV7-2; TRBD1 might be the D (5 bases). Trimming pared 4 bases from V and 6 bases from J, leaving 12 bases between. This CDR3 contains 13 residues. The germline CDR1 and CDR2 sequences are SGHTA and FQGNSA. CDR3 coding DNA: TGTGCCAGCAGCTACGGTCGGGGCTCTGAAGCTTTCTTT. It encodes CASSYGRGSEAFF.

This sequence joins TRBV5-5 and TRBJ2-7; D remains ambiguous. The CDR3 consists of 15 residues. Trimming left V 1 base short and J 2 bases short, with 13 bases between. Germline V CDR1 and CDR2: SGHKS, YYEKEE (reference sequence). CDR3 in amino acids: CASSLSVTSAYEQYF. CDR3 nucleotides: TGTGCCAGCAGCTTGTCGGTGACATCCGCCTACGAGCAGTACTTC.

The J gene is TRBJ2-1, the V gene TRBV9; the match to TRBD2 covers 14 bases. Germline CDR1 SGDLS, CDR2 YYNGEE. The CDR3 extends over 23 amino acids. V lost 0 bases and J lost 0; bases outside the gene matches: 17. The CDR3 sequence: CASSVAHPGTSGRLSTSYNEQFF. The CDR3 DNA follows: TGTGCCAGCAGCGTAGCCCATCCCGGGACTAGCGGGAGACTGTCAACCTCCTACAATGAGCAGTTCTTC.

This sequence joins TRBV6-5 and TRBJ2-1; 12 bases agree with TRBD2. Germline V gives CDR1 MNHEY, CDR2 SVGAGI. CDR3 length: 15 amino acids. Trimming took 2 bases from V and 9 from J; bases not matched to a gene: 5. The CDR3 bases are TGTGCCAGCAGTTACGCTAGCGGGGGGGCGGGTGAGCAGTTCTTC. Its protein is CASSYASGGAGEQFF.

The chain joins TRBV19 to TRBJ1-2, with TRBD1 matching 8 bases. Germline V lookup: CDR1 LNHDA, CDR2 SQIVND (reference sequence). The length of the CDR3 is 15 residues. Trimming at V came to 7 bases and at J to 4 bases, leaving 11 bases not matched to a gene. DNA of the CDR3: TGTGCCAGTACCCTTAGCGGGACAGGATCCTATGGCTACACCTTC. This encodes CASTLSGTGSYGYTF.

The rearrangement joins TRBV20-1 to TRBJ2-1; either TRBD1 or TRBD2 may fit D (5 bases each). CDR3 length: 15 amino acids. V was clipped by 3 bases and J by 6 bases, with 18 bases between them. Looked up from germline, CDR1 is DFQATT and CDR2 is SNEGSKA (reference sequence). The CDR3 region is CSASPLARGFNEQFF. DNA for the CDR3: TGCAGTGCTAGTCCCCTAGCAAGGGGCTTCAATGAGCAGTTCTTC.

This clone was picked up one time. CDR3 amino acids: CASTPGQGATGELFF. CDR3 DNA: TGTGCCAGCACCCCGGGACAGGGGGCCACCGGGGAGCTGTTTTTT. The rearrangement links TRBV2 to TRBJ2-2; 12 nucleotides match TRBD1. The CDR3 length is 15 residues. V shed 7 bases, J shed 4 bases, and the junction held 4 bases outside the gene matches. In germline, CDR1 is SNHLY, CDR2 FYNNEI.